Listed below are T cell receptor beta chains from one sample, sequenced in a study of pediatric ulcerative colitis. Using immunoSEQ multiplex PCR, the repertoire was profiled, and TCRdb retains in-frame clones only, with some absent. The data show approximately 30,000 clones, approximately 82% seen once. Sample: blood. The origin of the receptors is a boy aged 5-17 years with severe ulcerative colitis. Both conserved end residues are part of each CDR3. D genes are given only for firm matches. Where a row states a size, it is once, few, many or the class of an expanded clone; other rows omit it.

NA	TRBV10-3	TRBJ2-5	TRBD2	TGTGCCATCAGTGAGGCTAGCGGGGGGGCGGAGACCCAGTACTTC	CAISEASGGAETQYF
NA	TRBV7-2	TRBJ1-4	NA	TGTGCCAGCAGCTTAATCTCGCAGGATTCTAATGAAAAACTGTTTTTT	CASSLISQDSNEKLFF
NA	TRBV30	TRBJ2-5	TRBD2	TGTGCCTGGAGTGGGACTAGCGGGGGAATAGTAGAGACCCAGTACTTC	CAWSGTSGGIVETQYF
NA	TRBV6-5	TRBJ1-2	TRBD1	TGTGCCAGCAGTTACCGACAGGGCGCTAACTATGGCTACACCTTC	CASSYRQGANYGYTF
NA	TRBV29-1	TRBJ1-1	NA	TGCAGCGTTGTTAGGCGGTTGGACACTGAAGCTTTCTTT	CSVVRRLDTEAFF
once	TRBV11-2	TRBJ2-1	NA	TGTGCCAGCAGCTTAGGGGACAATGAGCAGTTCTTC	CASSLGDNEQFF
NA	TRBV5-1	TRBJ2-2	NA	TGCGCCAGCAGGGTTATCGCGAACACCGGGGAGCTGTTTTTT	CASRVIANTGELFF
NA	TRBV7-9	TRBJ1-2	NA	TGTGCCAGCAGCTTAGGCGGCGGTGGCTACACCTTC	CASSLGGGGYTF
few	TRBV5-4	TRBJ2-3	NA	TGTGCCAGCAGCGTACAGGGCTCAGATACGCAGTATTTT	CASSVQGSDTQYF
few	TRBV7-3	TRBJ2-1	NA	TGTGCCAGCAGCCTAAGTAATGGGGCCTACAATGAGCAGTTCTTC	CASSLSNGAYNEQFF
NA	TRBV15	TRBJ2-2	TRBD1	TGTGCCACCAGCAGAGAGAGACAGGGGGCAAGAGAGCTGTTTTTT	CATSRERQGARELFF
once	TRBV7-2	TRBJ2-5	TRBD2	TGTGCCAGCAGCCGGACTAGCGGGACCCAAGAGACCCAGTACTTC	CASSRTSGTQETQYF
NA	TRBV4-3	TRBJ1-5	NA	TGCGCCAGCAGTCCACTAACACGCCAGTGGGTAACTAGCAATCAGCCCCAGCATTTT	CASSPLTRQWVTSNQPQHF
NA	TRBV6-5	TRBJ2-2	TRBD2	TGTGCCAGCAGATACGGGACTAGCGACACCGGGGAGCTGTTTTTT	CASRYGTSDTGELFF
NA	TRBV15	TRBJ2-1	NA	TGTGCCACCAGCGACCGAGAACCTTATAACCCCTACAATGAGCAGTTCTTC	CATSDREPYNPYNEQFF
once	TRBV7-8	TRBJ2-5	TRBD1	TGTGCCAGCAGCCCCCCGACAGGGATCCAAGAGACCCAGTACTTC	CASSPPTGIQETQYF
NA	TRBV9	TRBJ2-1	TRBD2	TGTGCCAGCAGCGCCGCTGTAGCGGGGGTGAATGAGCAGTTCTTC	CASSAAVAGVNEQFF
NA	TRBV30	TRBJ2-7	NA	TGTGCCTGGAGTGTTGACCTGGCAACCTACGAGCAGTACTTC	CAWSVDLATYEQYF
NA	TRBV18	TRBJ2-7	TRBD1	TGTGCCAGCTCCCCGCGAGGGAAGGGGGCGAACTACGAGCAGTACTTC	CASSPRGKGANYEQYF
NA	TRBV4-3	TRBJ1-1	TRBD1	TGCGCCAGCAGCCAAGTAACAGGGGGGACGATGGCTTTCTTT	CASSQVTGGTMAFF
few	TRBV5-1	TRBJ1-1	TRBD1	TGCGCCAGCAGCAAACAGGGGATGAACACTGAAGCTTTCTTT	CASSKQGMNTEAFF
once	TRBV5-1	TRBJ2-2	NA	TGCGCCAGCAGCTTGGAGTCGGCCGGGGAGCTGTTTTTT	CASSLESAGELFF
NA	TRBV5-1	TRBJ1-1	NA	TGCGCCAGCAGTCTCTCGGAGCCCTACACTGAAGCTTTCTTT	CASSLSEPYTEAFF
NA	TRBV19	TRBJ2-5	TRBD2	TGTGCCAGTAGTAATACCGGGACTAGCGTGGAGACCCAGTACTTC	CASSNTGTSVETQYF
NA	TRBV11-2	TRBJ2-7	NA	TGTGCCAGCAGCCAGGGACATTACGAGCAGTACTTC	CASSQGHYEQYF
NA	TRBV7-3	TRBJ1-2	NA	TGTGCCAGCAGCTCCTCCCAGGGAGATGGCTACACCTTC	CASSSSQGDGYTF
NA	TRBV7-2	TRBJ2-7	NA	TGTGCCAGCAGCTCCTTTGGGAGCGGCTACGAGCAGTACTTC	CASSSFGSGYEQYF
NA	TRBV23-1	TRBJ1-2	NA	TGCGCCAGCAGTCAATCCCCGGGAATGAGCTGCTACACCTTC	CASSQSPGMSCYTF
NA	TRBV2	TRBJ2-1	NA	TGTGCCAGCAGTATGGGCTTTCGAAACAATGAGCAGTTCTTC	CASSMGFRNNEQFF
NA	TRBV21-1	TRBJ2-1	NA	TGTGCCAGCTCCCAAGGGAATGAGCAGTTCTTC	CASSQGNEQFF
NA	TRBV14	TRBJ2-3	NA	TGTGCCAGCAGACCAACGACAGTTCCCACAGATACGCAGTATTTT	CASRPTTVPTDTQYF
NA	TRBV5-1	TRBJ2-7	TRBD2	TGCGCCAGCAGCCCCGGGACTAGCGGGGGGGTCTACGAGCAGTACTTC	CASSPGTSGGVYEQYF
NA	TRBV19	TRBJ1-6	TRBD1	TGTGCCAGTAGTACGGTAGGACAGGGTAATTCACCCCTCCACTTT	CASSTVGQGNSPLHF
NA	TRBV2	TRBJ1-4	TRBD1	TGTGCCAGCAGACAAGGACAGGGGCCGATTGCAACTAATGAAAAACTGTTTTTT	CASRQGQGPIATNEKLFF
NA	TRBV11-1	TRBJ2-5	NA	TGTGCCAGCAGCCCACGGTGGTTAGAGACCCAGTACTTC	CASSPRWLETQYF
NA	TRBV30	TRBJ1-2	NA	TGTGCCTGGAGTGTAGGACACGGCTACACCTTC	CAWSVGHGYTF
NA	TRBV28	TRBJ1-1	NA	TGTGCCAGCAGTTTGGGGATGAACACTGAAGCTTTCTTT	CASSLGMNTEAFF
NA	TRBV7-8	TRBJ2-2	NA	TGTGCCAGCAGCTTAGCGAGGAAGGGCTTGCAACTGTTTTTT	CASSLARKGLQLFF
once	TRBV9	TRBJ2-3	NA	TGTGCCAGCAGCGTAGGGGCGGGGCCTGCGGATACGCAGTATTTT	CASSVGAGPADTQYF
NA	TRBV2	TRBJ2-1	NA	TGTGCCAGCAGTGAAGCGTTGGGACAATCCAATGAGCAGTTCTTC	CASSEALGQSNEQFF
NA	TRBV7-6	TRBJ1-1	NA	TGTGCCAGCAGCGCACGTCCGGAGAGTGAAGCTTTCTTT	CASSARPESEAFF
once	TRBV19	TRBJ1-2	NA	TGTGCCAGTAGTACCCCGCGGGGCTCCTATGGCTACACCTTC	CASSTPRGSYGYTF
NA	TRBV7-8	TRBJ2-7	NA	TGTGCCAGCAGCTCACCTAGCAGGGGGGTATACGAGCAGTACTTC	CASSSPSRGVYEQYF
few	TRBV7-9	TRBJ1-2	TRBD1	TGTGCCAGCAGCTCCAGGACAGGGAGGCACTATGGCTACACCTTC	CASSSRTGRHYGYTF
NA	TRBV2	TRBJ2-1	NA	TGTGCCACCTCGCTCGATGAGCAGTTCTTC	CATSLDEQFF
NA	TRBV28	TRBJ1-1	NA	TGTGCCACCCAGGGGATTTACACTGAAGCTTTCTTT	CATQGIYTEAFF